This T cell receptor (beta chain) was sequenced in a study of blood T cells in healthy people across ages. Study-level findings and limits: There were more naive CD4+ cells and higher diversity in long-lived donors than in aged donors.

Germline-derived CDR1 and CDR2 are SGHDT and YYEEEE. The ends were cut back, 4 bases at V and 9 bases at J, with 8 bases in the middle. The CDR3 is made up of 11 amino acids. A J-beta primer mix and a sample-barcoded 5' primer were used in a second PCR of about 7 to 12 cycles. Each CDR3 protein is one row after TCRdb ran MiXCR on the 5' RACE reads. The table has about 1.8 million distinct CDR3 sequences, about 50% seen once. This clonotype has a handful of counts. Its antigen is still unknown. The gene calls are TRBV5-6 and TRBJ2-4; D may be TRBD1 (6 bases). This clonotype originated in a woman between 40 and 50 years old in good health. Specimen: blood. CDR3 in DNA: TGTGCCAGCAGCAAGACAGGCATTCAGTACTTC. Translating gives CASSKTGIQYF.